One and the same sample provided the 23 T cell receptor beta chains below, sequenced in a study of CD8 T cells in Susac syndrome. Reverse transcription used about 0.45 to 1 ug RNA and random hexamers. Each CDR3 protein is one row after TCRdb ran MiXCR on the immunoSEQ multiplex PCR reads. The top ten clones hold 0.2% to 0.25% of a sample with about 300,000 distinct CDR3 sequences, around 85% of them seen once. The sample consisted of CD8+ T cells from PBMCs. All receptors come from a human donor with multiple sclerosis.

The chain is built from TRBV28 and TRBJ1-1; D remains unclear. The CDR3 sequence is 11 residues long. Germline V gives CDR1 MDHEN, CDR2 SYDVKM. V was pared by 5 bases and J by 8 bases, with 9 bases between. In DNA form, the CDR3 reads TGTGCCAGCAGTAAATGGTCGGAAGCTTTCTTT. Translating it yields CASSKWSEAFF.

The chain carries TRBV2 and TRBJ2-7; D might be TRBD2 (6 bases). From germline, CDR1 is SNHLY and CDR2 FYNNEI. With 0 bases removed from V and 4 bases from J, the gap between germline ends came to 10 bases. CDR3 length equals 14 residues. The chain's CDR3 is CASSEADLAYEQYF. Written as DNA, the CDR3 is TGTGCCAGCAGTGAAGCGGACCTAGCGTACGAGCAGTACTTC.

The J gene is TRBJ1-3, the V gene TRBV19; a weak D match, TRBD1 (6 bases). The CDR3 is 15 amino acids. The V and J ends lost 7 bases and 3 bases respectively, with 16 bases between them. Germline V lookup: CDR1 LNHDA, CDR2 SQIVND (reference sequence). CDR3 sequence: CASKMGGLSGNTIYF. The DNA for the CDR3 is TGTGCCAGTAAGATGGGGGGGCTCAGTGGAAACACCATATATTTT.

The rearrangement links TRBV18 to TRBJ1-2, with TRBD1 matching over 9 bases. V was pared by 2 bases and J by 8 bases, with 6 bases of the junction left unmatched. This CDR3 is built from 14 residues. Germline CDR1 and CDR2: KGHSH and LQKENI. CDR3 protein: CASSPTGTGFGYTF. Here the CDR3 DNA reads TGTGCCAGCTCACCAACCGGGACAGGGTTCGGCTACACCTTC.

This chain uses TRBV6-5 with TRBJ2-2; maybe TRBD2 (5 bases). Germline lookup yields CDR1 MNHEY and CDR2 SVGAGI. The CDR3 length is 15 residues. The V end was cut by 2 bases, the J end by 4 bases, with 11 bases between. The CDR3 loop is CASSYGRESTGELFF. CDR3 bases: TGTGCCAGCAGTTACGGTCGGGAAAGCACCGGGGAGCTGTTTTTT.

This clonotype came up a few times. This chain uses TRBV5-4 with TRBJ2-5; the match to TRBD2 covers 11 bases. Germline V gene data show CDR1 as SGHNT and CDR2 as YYREEE (reference sequence). V trimming: 0 bases; J trimming: 5 bases; junction bases outside the gene matches: 6. CDR3 length equals 16 residues. The DNA for the CDR3 is TGTGCCAGCAGCTTGGTGGGACTAGCGGCAGGCGAGACCCAGTACTTC. Translated: CASSLVGLAAGETQYF. Using reference TRBV5-4 and TRBJ2-5 for the parts outside the CDR3, the full variable domain is ETGVTQSPTHLIKTRGQQVTLRCSSQSGHNTVSWYQQALGQGPQFIFQYYREEENGRGNFPPRFSGLQFPNYSSELNVNALELDDSALYLCASSLVGLAAGETQYFGPGTRLLVL.

The genes are TRBV29-1 and TRBJ2-1; 8 nucleotides align to TRBD2. The CDR3 loop spans 13 amino acids. Germline assignment: CDR1 SQVTM and CDR2 ANQGSEA. With V trimmed by 6 bases and J by 4 bases, 5 bases remained unmatched. In DNA, the CDR3 is TGCAGCGTCCGACTAGCGTCATACAATGAGCAGTTCTTC. Amino acids: CSVRLASYNEQFF.

CDR3 nucleotides: TGTGCCAGCAGCCCGCTTTTTGAGAGGGGCTCCTACAATGAGCAGTTCTTC. Translating gives CASSPLFERGSYNEQFF. The chain combines TRBV5-6 with TRBJ2-1; D tentatively reads TRBD1 or TRBD2 (5 bases each). The CDR3 totals 17 residues. Between the trimmed V and J ends, which lost 4 bases and 0 bases, there was a span of 17 bases. Per germline, CDR1 SGHDT and CDR2 YYEEEE.

The V call is TRBV3-1, the J call TRBJ2-1; TRBD2 is a possible D gene (6 bases). The germline V gene has CDR1 LGHDT and CDR2 YNNKEL (reference sequence). Trimming removed 0 bases at V and 4 bases at J, with 13 bases between. The CDR3 loop spans 16 amino acids. CDR3 protein: CASSQDDGRGYNEQFF. The CDR3 DNA follows: TGTGCCAGCAGCCAAGATGACGGGAGAGGTTACAATGAGCAGTTCTTC.

The chain joins TRBV7-3 to TRBJ2-1, with TRBD2 matching 7 bases. Germline V gene lookup returns CDR1 SGHTA and CDR2 FQGTGA. This CDR3 spans 18 amino acids. The V and J ends lost 3 bases and 7 bases, in that order; junction bases with no gene match: 18. As DNA, the CDR3 is TGTGCCAGCAGCTTGACGCCGACTGGGGACTACCGCTCGAATGAGCAGTTCTTC. Residues: CASSLTPTGDYRSNEQFF.

The chain combines TRBV5-1 with TRBJ2-3; 14 positions agree with TRBD2. The CDR3 extends over 17 amino acids. The J segment lost 5 bases and the V segment lost 4 bases, leaving 9 bases of the junction unmatched. The germline V gene has CDR1 SGHRS and CDR2 YFSETQ. For the CDR3, the DNA is TGCGCCAGCAGCCTTCTGGGACTAGCGGGAGTGGAAGATACGCAGTATTTT. It translates to CASSLLGLAGVEDTQYF.

This rearrangement joins TRBV6-6 to TRBJ2-7; TRBD2 matches at 10 bases. The V gene end was trimmed by 2 bases and the J gene end by 7 bases; junction bases not matched to a gene: 8. CDR3 length equals 15 residues. From germline, CDR1 is MNHNY and CDR2 SVGAGI (reference sequence). CDR3 sequence reads: CASSYPLAGVEEQYF. The DNA of the CDR3 is TGTGCCAGCAGTTACCCCCTAGCGGGAGTAGAGGAGCAGTACTTC.

The CDR3 DNA follows: TGTGCCAGCAGCTTAGTTGGCGGGGCCTCGGGTGGCTACACCTTC. Translated, it gives CASSLVGGASGGYTF. The chain is built from TRBV7-9 and TRBJ1-2; perhaps TRBD1 as D (5 bases). There are 15 residues in the CDR3. Germline lookup yields CDR1 SEHNR and CDR2 FQNEAQ (reference sequence). With 1 base removed from V and 7 bases from J, the gap between germline ends came to 16 bases.

The J gene is TRBJ2-7, the V gene TRBV4-1; D is possibly TRBD1 or TRBD2 (6 bases each). Trimming left V 0 bases short and J 3 bases short, with 15 bases between. CDR1 is MGHRA, CDR2 YSYEKL, per germline. The CDR3 contains 16 residues. In DNA, the CDR3 is TGCGCCAGCAGCCAAGAACAAAGGACAGCGGGCTACGAGCAGTACTTC. This sequence encodes CASSQEQRTAGYEQYF.

The chain carries TRBV12-3 or TRBV12-4 and TRBJ2-7, with TRBD2 as a possible D gene (6 bases). This CDR3 is 13 amino acids long. Trimming removed 7 bases at V and 3 bases at J, with 13 bases between. The DNA for the CDR3 is TGTGCCAGCAAAACTAGCTTTCACTACGAGCAGTACTTC. Amino acids: CASKTSFHYEQYF.

This clonotype has more than one count but fewer than ten. V gene TRBV20-1 combines with J gene TRBJ1-1; TRBD1 might be the D (5 bases). The germline V gene has CDR1 DFQATT and CDR2 SNEGSKA (reference sequence). The V end was cut by 5 bases, the J end by 0 bases, with 13 bases between. The CDR3 runs to 14 residues. The CDR3 region is CSAGAAGVNTEAFF. Written as DNA, the CDR3 is TGCAGTGCTGGGGCTGCGGGAGTGAACACTGAAGCTTTCTTT.

The chain is built from TRBV9 and TRBJ1-1; tentatively, D is TRBD1 (6 bases). Germline V gene sequence: CDR1 SGDLS, CDR2 YYNGEE. V lost 4 bases and J 5 bases, leaving 21 bases between the germline ends. The length of the CDR3 is 16 residues. The CDR3 protein is CASSPLMAGAITEAFF. In nucleotides, the CDR3 is TGTGCCAGCAGCCCGTTAATGGCAGGGGCAATAACTGAAGCTTTCTTT. Based on the CDR3 plus reference TRBV9 and TRBJ1-1, the full variable domain is DSGVTQTPKHLITATGQRVTLRCSPRSGDLSVYWYQQSLDQGLQFLIQYYNGEERAKGNILERFSAQQFPDLHSELNLSSLELGDSALYFCASSPLMAGAITEAFFGQGTRLTVV.

Comments on this clonotype: One junction end does not reproduce the germline sequence, and a read error may be involved. The chain uses TRBV20-1 and TRBJ2-2; 7 bases are shared with TRBD2. This CDR3 has 16 amino acids. Germline V gene lookup returns CDR1 DFQATT and CDR2 SNEGSKA (reference sequence). CDR3 amino acids: CSAGEVSGLNTGELFF. CDR3 DNA sequence: TGCAGTGCTGGAGAGGTATCGGGACTAAACACCGGGGAGCTGTTTTTT.

Points on this clonotype: One junction end disagrees with the germline gene, perhaps due to a read error. The chain recombines TRBV6-5 with TRBJ2-2; 9 positions agree with TRBD1. The CDR3 is 16 amino acids. Germline values: CDR1 MNHEY, CDR2 SVGAGI. The DNA for the CDR3 is TGTGCCAGCAGTGACTCGGACAGGGGAGGAACCGGGGAGCTGTTTTTT. Protein sequence: CASSDSDRGGTGELFF.

The V call is TRBV24-1, the J call TRBJ2-1; 9 bases match TRBD1. Germline V gives CDR1 KGHDR, CDR2 SFDVKD. V lost 0 bases and J lost 8; bases outside the gene matches: 4. This CDR3 has 15 residues. CDR3 residues: CATSDLGTGQDEQFF. CDR3 DNA: TGTGCCACCAGTGATTTGGGGACAGGGCAGGATGAGCAGTTCTTC.

V is TRBV7-9 and J is TRBJ2-7, with TRBD2 as a possible D gene (5 bases). CDR3 length: 15 amino acids. The ends were cut back, 2 bases at V and 3 bases at J, with 14 bases in the middle. From germline, CDR1 is SEHNR and CDR2 FQNEAQ (reference sequence). CDR3 in DNA: TGTGCCAGCAGCTTATCATCGGGGTACCTCTACGAGCAGTACTTC. This gives the protein CASSLSSGYLYEQYF.

V gene TRBV7-9 combines with J gene TRBJ1-1; the D gene is possibly TRBD1 (6 bases). Germline-derived CDR1 and CDR2 are SEHNR and FQNEAQ (reference sequence). Trimming pared 1 base from V and 5 bases from J, leaving 17 bases between. The CDR3 contains 16 residues. CDR3 DNA sequence: TGTGCCAGCAGCTTAGGGACAGTTATTTTGGGGACTGAAGCTTTCTTT. This encodes CASSLGTVILGTEAFF.

The rearrangement uses TRBV19 and TRBJ2-1; tentatively, D is TRBD1 (6 bases). Between the trimmed V and J ends, which lost 1 base and 5 bases, there was a span of 12 bases. The CDR3 runs to 15 residues. Germline CDR1 reads LNHDA; CDR2 reads SQIVND (reference sequence). The chain's CDR3 is CASSIVSGAHNEQFF. The CDR3 DNA follows: TGTGCCAGTAGTATAGTATCAGGGGCGCACAATGAGCAGTTCTTC.